The 23 T cell receptor beta chains presented below share a single source sample, sequenced in a study of shared clonotypes between healthy human individuals. The protocol was immunoSEQ multiplex PCR, while the TCRdb copy is restricted to in-frame clones and leaves out a portion. The repertoire holds roughly 500,000 clones, roughly 78% seen once, with 13% in the top ten. Sequenced: PBMCs. The receptors were gathered from a woman aged 40 to 49 in good health. Some clones in this sample may be carry-over from other donors' samples.

The V gene is TRBV5-6, the J gene TRBJ2-5; 16 bases map to TRBD2. The germline CDR1 and CDR2 sequences are SGHDT and YYEEEE. V gave up 4 bases and J gave up 5 bases; unmatched junction bases: 11. The CDR3 totals 18 residues. Here the CDR3 DNA reads TGTGCCAGCAGCGGGGGACTAGCGGGAGGGCCCAACGGGGAGACCCAGTACTTC. It yields the protein CASSGGLAGGPNGETQYF.

The chain has TRBV4-2 and TRBJ2-7; TRBD1 aligns across 8 bases. The germline CDR1 and CDR2 sequences are LGHNA and YNFKEQ. After removal of 0 bases from V and 3 bases from J, the junction contained 7 bases not matched to a gene. This CDR3 comprises 16 residues. CDR3 sequence: CASSQEGRGLSYEQYF. CDR3 bases: TGTGCCAGCAGCCAAGAGGGCAGGGGGCTGAGCTACGAGCAGTACTTC.

In the case of this clone: This is likely an artifact of a read error, given a far larger clone one base away. The genes are TRBV6-4 and TRBJ2-3; 7 nucleotides line up with TRBD2. Germline V gene lookup returns CDR1 MRHNA and CDR2 SNTAGT. The CDR3 consists of 15 residues. As DNA, the CDR3 is TGTGCCAGCGGTGACTCGAGTGGGAGGGCAGATACGCAGTATTTT. Protein sequence: CASGDSSGRADTQYF.

V gene TRBV25-1 combines with J gene TRBJ2-3, with 7 bases lining up with TRBD2. The ends lost 6 bases at V and 5 bases at J; junction bases unmatched: 11. The CDR3 loop spans 15 amino acids. Per the germline V gene, CDR1 is MGHDK and CDR2 is SYGVNS. The CDR3 here is CASRGGVSSLDTQYF. CDR3 DNA: TGTGCCAGCAGGGGGGGGGTCTCTAGCTTAGATACGCAGTATTTT.

This sequence joins TRBV5-6 and TRBJ2-5; 8 positions match TRBD2. The length of the CDR3 is 14 residues. Germline CDR1 and CDR2: SGHDT and YYEEEE. The junction had 4 bases not matched to a gene; V was cut back by 1 base and J by 5 bases. CDR3 sequence reads: CASSLSSGSETQYF. The CDR3 DNA reads as TGTGCCAGCAGCTTGTCGAGCGGGAGCGAGACCCAGTACTTC.

V is TRBV19 and J is TRBJ2-7; D possibly corresponds to TRBD1 (6 bases). The germline V and J ends were trimmed by 10 bases and 3 bases, with 22 bases remaining between them. The germline V gene encodes CDR1 LNHDA and CDR2 SQIVND (reference sequence). This CDR3 contains 15 residues. The CDR3 nucleotides read TGTGCCACTACCTTTGTTGGGACACCCATCTACGAGCAGTACTTC. Translation gives CATTFVGTPIYEQYF.

The V gene is TRBV19, the J gene TRBJ2-5, with a tentative D call TRBD2 (5 bases). The CDR3 totals 11 residues. V shed 5 bases and J shed 11 bases, with 12 bases lying between them. Germline V CDR1 and CDR2: LNHDA, SQIVND (reference sequence). CDR3 protein: CASSSHGEQYF. The CDR3 nucleotides are TGTGCCAGTAGTTCTCACGGGGAGCAGTACTTC.

The rearrangement uses TRBV19 and TRBJ2-7; 10 nucleotides agree with TRBD1. CDR1 and CDR2 from the germline V gene are LNHDA and SQIVND (reference sequence). Losses at the gene ends were 6 bases for V and 3 bases for J; bases not matched to a gene: 2. CDR3 size: 13 residues. Here the CDR3 DNA reads TGTGCCAGTAGGGGGACAGGGGTCTACGAGCAGTACTTC. This sequence encodes CASRGTGVYEQYF. Full variable domain (outside the CDR3, taken from reference TRBV19 and TRBJ2-7): DGGITQSPKYLFRKEGQNVTLSCEQNLNHDAMYWYRQDPGQGLRLIYYSQIVNDFQKGDIAEGYSVSREKKESFPLTVTSAQKNPTAFYLCASRGTGVYEQYFGPGTRLTVT.

The rearrangement uses TRBV30 and TRBJ2-7, with D maybe TRBD2 (6 bases). Trimming stripped 0 bases from V and 2 bases from J, with 17 bases between. CDR1 and CDR2 from the germline V gene are GTSNPN and SVGIG (reference sequence). The CDR3 is 16 amino acids. The CDR3 region is CAWSVGLASEPYEQYF. CDR3 coding DNA: TGTGCCTGGAGTGTAGGGTTGGCTAGCGAACCCTACGAGCAGTACTTC.

The table lists this clone with a count of one. The chain combines TRBV5-1 with TRBJ2-1; 11 nucleotides line up with TRBD2. The CDR3 totals 14 residues. Trimming took 5 bases from V and 6 from J; bases not matched to a gene: 4. CDR1 SGHRS and CDR2 YFSETQ come from the germline V gene. CDR3 sequence (DNA): TGCGCCAGCAGAGGGACTAGCGGTTCCAATGAGCAGTTCTTC. This encodes CASRGTSGSNEQFF.

The chain combines TRBV7-3 with TRBJ2-7; 13 bases align to TRBD2. This CDR3 contains 16 residues. J was trimmed by 3 bases and V by 11 bases; bases with no gene match: 13. From germline, CDR1 is SGHTA and CDR2 FQGTGA. The CDR3 DNA follows: TGTGCCTCCGCGGCAATGGGACTAGCGGGGAACTACGAGCAGTACTTC. This encodes CASAAMGLAGNYEQYF.

The rearrangement uses TRBV11-2 and TRBJ2-7, with 7 bases lining up with TRBD2. The germline CDR1 and CDR2 sequences are SGHAT and FQNNGV. V gave up 4 bases and J gave up 3 bases; unmatched junction bases: 12. This CDR3 contains 16 residues. The CDR3 sequence: CASSSRGPSGIYEQYF. The CDR3 DNA is TGTGCCAGCAGCTCTCGAGGGCCTAGCGGAATCTACGAGCAGTACTTC.

The V and J genes are TRBV15 and TRBJ2-1, with TRBD1 matching over 9 bases. With V trimmed by 5 bases and J by 0 bases, 5 bases remained unmatched. The CDR3 sequence is 16 residues long. Germline V CDR1 and CDR2: LNHNV, YYDKDF (reference sequence). DNA for the CDR3: TGTGCCACCAGCCGTGGACAGGGGAGCTCCTACAATGAGCAGTTCTTC. Its translation is CATSRGQGSSYNEQFF.

The chain employs TRBV20-1 and TRBJ1-6; D gene ambiguous. In germline, CDR1 is DFQATT, CDR2 SNEGSKA (reference sequence). The CDR3 has 10 amino acids. V lost 7 bases, J lost 9 bases, and 7 bases lay in between. CDR3 protein: CSVRGSPLHF. CDR3 DNA: TGCAGTGTTCGGGGTTCACCCCTCCACTTT.

About this clone itself: Other DNA sequences of this sample code for an identical CDR3. This sequence joins TRBV9 and TRBJ2-6; D call uncertain. This CDR3 is built from 13 residues. The V gene lost 5 bases and the J gene lost 0 bases, with 3 bases spanning the gap. Germline V gene lookup returns CDR1 SGDLS and CDR2 YYNGEE. In nucleotides, the CDR3 is TGTGCCAGCAGTACCTCTGGGGCCAACGTCCTGACTTTC. Protein sequence: CASSTSGANVLTF.

DNA of the CDR3: TGTGCCAGCAGTGCCACAATGGGAGCCAAAAACATTCAGTACTTC. It is translated as CASSATMGAKNIQYF. This chain uses TRBV2 with TRBJ2-4; D gene unclear. The V gene lost 4 bases and the J gene lost 0 bases, with 10 bases spanning the gap. The CDR3 length is 15 residues. Germline-derived CDR1 and CDR2 are SNHLY and FYNNEI.

Of note for this clone: Being one base from a much bigger clone, this may be a read error. This chain uses TRBV5-1 with TRBJ1-1; 7 nucleotides line up with TRBD1. This CDR3 has 14 residues. CDR1 is SGHRS, CDR2 YFSETQ, per germline. J lost 0 bases, V lost 4 bases, and 3 bases had no gene match. The chain's CDR3 is CASSPGQMNTEAFF. The CDR3 bases are TGCGCCAGCAGCCCGGGACAGATGAACACTGAAGCTTTCTTT.

The V and J genes are TRBV30 and TRBJ1-5; 9 bases line up with TRBD1. V shed 3 bases and J 9 bases; nucleotides not matched to a gene: 9. This CDR3 comprises 14 residues. CDR1 is GTSNPN and CDR2 is SVGIG in the germline V gene (reference sequence). The CDR3 region is CAWSPGQGVLPQHF. The DNA for the CDR3 is TGTGCCTGGAGCCCGGGACAGGGCGTTCTGCCCCAGCATTTT.

Remarks on this clone: A read error may account for a junction end that differs from germline. In nucleotides, the CDR3 is TGCGCCAGAAGTGGGGGCCCCGAGCAGTACTTC. Residues: CARSGGPEQYF. V and J are TRBV10-1 and TRBJ2-7, with TRBD1 as a possible D gene (6 bases). Germline CDR1 reads WNHNN; CDR2 reads SYGVQD (reference sequence). The CDR3 length is 11 residues.

In the case of this clone: The sample has other DNA sequences that encode this CDR3 too. The chain uses TRBV7-2 and TRBJ2-7; no reliable D call. CDR1 is SGHTA and CDR2 is FQGNSA in the germline V gene. V was shortened by 3 bases and J by 2 bases, with 8 bases between the two germline ends. The CDR3 has 13 residues. The CDR3 spells CASSLSWAYEQYF. The CDR3 nucleotides are TGTGCCAGCAGCTTGAGTTGGGCCTACGAGCAGTACTTC.

There are many counts of this clone. This chain uses TRBV4-3 with TRBJ1-5; no clear D gene. Deletions cut 1 base from V and 3 bases from J, with 13 bases between. Germline loops: CDR1 LGHNA, CDR2 YSLEER. The CDR3 runs to 16 residues. CDR3 residues: CASSQGWNGVNQPQHF. CDR3 bases: TGCGCCAGCAGCCAAGGTTGGAACGGAGTCAATCAGCCCCAGCATTTT.

The chain links TRBV5-1 to TRBJ2-7; TRBD2 might be the D (6 bases). From germline, CDR1 is SGHRS and CDR2 YFSETQ. The CDR3 sequence is 15 residues long. Trimming cost V 0 bases and J 7 bases, with 17 bases left between them. Written as DNA, the CDR3 is TGCGCCAGCAGCTTGGAGGCGGGACGCTTGGTTGAGCAGTACTTC. Translation: CASSLEAGRLVEQYF.

The chain has TRBV5-1 and TRBJ2-1; TRBD1 agrees at 7 bases. The trim removed 4 bases at V and 7 bases at J, leaving 5 bases unmatched. In germline, CDR1 is SGHRS, CDR2 YFSETQ. CDR3 length equals 13 residues. CDR3 nucleotides: TGCGCCAGCAGCGGACAACAGGGGAATGAGCAGTTCTTC. Translated, it gives CASSGQQGNEQFF.